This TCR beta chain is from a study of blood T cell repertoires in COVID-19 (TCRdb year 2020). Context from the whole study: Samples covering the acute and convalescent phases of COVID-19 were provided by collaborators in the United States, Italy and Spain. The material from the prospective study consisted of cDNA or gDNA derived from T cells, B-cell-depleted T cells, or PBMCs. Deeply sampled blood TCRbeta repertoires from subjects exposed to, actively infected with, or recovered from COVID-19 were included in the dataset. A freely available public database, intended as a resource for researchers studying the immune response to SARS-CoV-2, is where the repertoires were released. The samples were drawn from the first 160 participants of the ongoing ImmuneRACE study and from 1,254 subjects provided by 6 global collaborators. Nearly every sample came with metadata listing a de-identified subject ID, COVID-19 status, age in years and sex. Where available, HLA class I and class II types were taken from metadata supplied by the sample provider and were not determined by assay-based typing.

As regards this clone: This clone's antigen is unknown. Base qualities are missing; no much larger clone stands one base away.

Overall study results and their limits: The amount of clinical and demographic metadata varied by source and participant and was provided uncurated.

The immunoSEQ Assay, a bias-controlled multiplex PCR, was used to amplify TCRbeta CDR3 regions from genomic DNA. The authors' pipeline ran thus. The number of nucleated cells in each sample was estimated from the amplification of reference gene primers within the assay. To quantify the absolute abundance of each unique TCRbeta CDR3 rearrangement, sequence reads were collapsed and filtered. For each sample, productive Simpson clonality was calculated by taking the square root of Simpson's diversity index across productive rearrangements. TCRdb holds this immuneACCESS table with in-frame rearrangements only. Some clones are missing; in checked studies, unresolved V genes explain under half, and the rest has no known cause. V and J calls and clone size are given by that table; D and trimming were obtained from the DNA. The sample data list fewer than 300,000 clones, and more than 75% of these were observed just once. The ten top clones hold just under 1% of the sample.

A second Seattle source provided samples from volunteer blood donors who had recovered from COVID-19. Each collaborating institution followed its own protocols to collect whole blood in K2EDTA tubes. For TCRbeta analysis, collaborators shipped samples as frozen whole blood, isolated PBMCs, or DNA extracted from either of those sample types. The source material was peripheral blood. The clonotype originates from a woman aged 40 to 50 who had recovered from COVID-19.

Here the CDR3 is given as CATREGQGPYNEQFF. The nucleotide sequence reads TGTGCCACCCGGGAGGGGCAGGGGCCCTACAATGAGCAGTTCTTC. Recombination joined TRBV6-5 with TRBJ2-1; 8 middle bases align to TRBD2. CDR3 length: 15 amino acids, cysteine to phenylalanine. The entry retains the CDR3 DNA only, 45 bases that are in frame from base 1. Ends trimmed: V by 10 bases, J by 2 bases; bases unmatched to a gene: 10. According to the germline V gene, CDR1 reads MNHEY and CDR2 reads SVGAGI.